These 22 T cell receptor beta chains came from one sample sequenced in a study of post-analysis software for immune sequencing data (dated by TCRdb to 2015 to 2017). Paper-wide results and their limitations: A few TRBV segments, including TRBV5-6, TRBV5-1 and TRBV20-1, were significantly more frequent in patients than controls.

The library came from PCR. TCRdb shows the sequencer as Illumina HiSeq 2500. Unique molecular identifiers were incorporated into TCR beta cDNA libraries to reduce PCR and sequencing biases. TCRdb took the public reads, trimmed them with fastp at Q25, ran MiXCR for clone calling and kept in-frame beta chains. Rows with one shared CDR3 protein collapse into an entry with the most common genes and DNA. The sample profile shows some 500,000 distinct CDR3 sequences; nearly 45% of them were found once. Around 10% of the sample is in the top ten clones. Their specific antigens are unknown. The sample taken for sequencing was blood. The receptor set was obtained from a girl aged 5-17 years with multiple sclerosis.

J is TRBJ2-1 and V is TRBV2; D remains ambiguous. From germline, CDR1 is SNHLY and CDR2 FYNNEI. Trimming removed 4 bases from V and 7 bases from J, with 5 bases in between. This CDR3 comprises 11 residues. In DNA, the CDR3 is TGTGCCAGCAGTGCGAAAAATGAGCAGTTCTTC. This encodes CASSAKNEQFF.

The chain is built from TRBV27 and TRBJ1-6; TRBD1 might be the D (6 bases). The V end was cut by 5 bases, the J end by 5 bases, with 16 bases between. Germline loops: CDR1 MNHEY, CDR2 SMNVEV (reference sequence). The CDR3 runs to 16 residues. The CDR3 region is CASSLTGTSDNSPLHF. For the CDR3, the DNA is TGTGCCAGCAGTCTTACCGGGACATCAGATAATTCACCCCTCCACTTT.

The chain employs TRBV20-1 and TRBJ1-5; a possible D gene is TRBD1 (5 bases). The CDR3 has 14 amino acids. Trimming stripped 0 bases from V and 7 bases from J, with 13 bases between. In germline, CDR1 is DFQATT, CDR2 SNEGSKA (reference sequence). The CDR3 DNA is TGCAGTGCTAGAGAAGCAGGGATCGACCAGCCCCAGCATTTT. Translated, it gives CSAREAGIDQPQHF.

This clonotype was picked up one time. CDR3 protein: CASSLGAGTGISYEQYF. The CDR3 coding sequence is TGCGCCAGCAGCTTGGGGGCCGGGACAGGGATCTCCTACGAGCAGTACTTC. This chain connects TRBV5-1 to TRBJ2-7; 9 nucleotides align to TRBD1. This CDR3 has 17 residues. Germline assignment: CDR1 SGHRS and CDR2 YFSETQ. V lost 0 bases to trimming and J lost 0 bases; unmatched junction nucleotides: 7. The complete variable domain, with remaining parts taken from reference TRBV5-1 and TRBJ2-7, reads KAGVTQTPRYLIKTRGQQVTLSCSPISGHRSVSWYQQTPGQGLQFLFEYFSETQRNKGNFPGRFSGRQFSNSRSEMNVSTLELGDSALYLCASSLGAGTGISYEQYFGPGTRLTVT.

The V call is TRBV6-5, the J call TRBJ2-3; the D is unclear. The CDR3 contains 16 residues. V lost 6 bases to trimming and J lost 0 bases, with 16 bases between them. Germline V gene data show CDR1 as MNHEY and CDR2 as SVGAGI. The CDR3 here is CASRYAKMDSTDTQYF. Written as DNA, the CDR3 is TGTGCCAGCAGATACGCAAAGATGGACAGCACAGATACGCAGTATTTT.

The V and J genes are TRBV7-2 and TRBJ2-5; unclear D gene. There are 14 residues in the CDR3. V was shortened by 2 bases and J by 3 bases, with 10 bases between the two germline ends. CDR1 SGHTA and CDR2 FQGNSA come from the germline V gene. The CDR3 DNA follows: TGTGCCAGCAGCTTACGAAACAGAAAAGAGACCCAGTACTTC. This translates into CASSLRNRKETQYF. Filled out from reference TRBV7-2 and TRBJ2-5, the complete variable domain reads GAGVSQSPSNKVTEKGKDVELRCDPISGHTALYWYRQSLGQGLEFLIYFQGNSAPDKSGLPSDRFSAERTGGSVSTLTIQRTQQEDSAVYLCASSLRNRKETQYFGPGTRLLVL.

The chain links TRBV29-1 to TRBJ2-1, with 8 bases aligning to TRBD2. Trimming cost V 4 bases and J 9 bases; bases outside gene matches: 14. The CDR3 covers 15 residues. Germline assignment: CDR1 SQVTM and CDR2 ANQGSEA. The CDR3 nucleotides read TGCAGCGTTGTCCGAGCGGGAGTTTCGATGAGTGAGCAGTTCTTC. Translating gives CSVVRAGVSMSEQFF.

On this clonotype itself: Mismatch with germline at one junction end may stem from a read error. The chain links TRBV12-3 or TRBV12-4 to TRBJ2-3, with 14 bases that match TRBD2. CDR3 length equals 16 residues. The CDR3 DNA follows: TGTGCCAGCAGTCGCCGACTAGCGGGAGGGCCAGATGCGCAGTATTTT. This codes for CASSRRLAGGPDAQYF.

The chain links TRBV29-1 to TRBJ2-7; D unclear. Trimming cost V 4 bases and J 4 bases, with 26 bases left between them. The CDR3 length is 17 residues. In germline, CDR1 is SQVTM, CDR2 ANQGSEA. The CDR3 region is CSVGYPKGPWASYEQYF. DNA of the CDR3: TGCAGCGTTGGTTACCCCAAGGGTCCTTGGGCCTCTTACGAGCAGTACTTC.

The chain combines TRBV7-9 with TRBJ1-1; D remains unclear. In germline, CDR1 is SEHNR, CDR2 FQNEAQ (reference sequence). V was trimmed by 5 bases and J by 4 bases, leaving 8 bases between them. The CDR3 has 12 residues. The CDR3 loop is CASSVSRTEAFF. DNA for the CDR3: TGTGCCAGCAGCGTGTCGCGCACTGAAGCTTTCTTT.

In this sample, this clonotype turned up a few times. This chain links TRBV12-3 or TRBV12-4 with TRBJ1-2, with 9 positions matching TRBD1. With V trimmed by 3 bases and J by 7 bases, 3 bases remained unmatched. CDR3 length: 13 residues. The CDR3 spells CASSFTGQGGYTF. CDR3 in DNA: TGTGCCAGCAGTTTCACGGGACAGGGTGGCTACACCTTC.

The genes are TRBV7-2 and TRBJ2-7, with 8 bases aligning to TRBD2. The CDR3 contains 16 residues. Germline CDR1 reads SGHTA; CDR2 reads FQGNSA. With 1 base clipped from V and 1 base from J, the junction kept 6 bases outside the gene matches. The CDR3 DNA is TGTGCCAGCAGCTTAGAATCTAGCGGGCTTTCCTACGAGCAGTACTTC. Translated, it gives CASSLESSGLSYEQYF.

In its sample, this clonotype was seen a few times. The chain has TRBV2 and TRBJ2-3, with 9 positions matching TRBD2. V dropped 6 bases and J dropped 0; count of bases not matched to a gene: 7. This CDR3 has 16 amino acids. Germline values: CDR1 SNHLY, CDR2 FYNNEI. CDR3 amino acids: CASRLSGRTSTDTQYF. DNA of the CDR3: TGTGCCAGCAGGCTTAGCGGGAGAACTAGCACAGATACGCAGTATTTT.

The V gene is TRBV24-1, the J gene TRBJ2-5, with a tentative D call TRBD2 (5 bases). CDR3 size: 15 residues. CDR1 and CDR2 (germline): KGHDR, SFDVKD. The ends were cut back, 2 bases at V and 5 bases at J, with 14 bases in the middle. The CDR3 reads CATSDCRWEKETQYF. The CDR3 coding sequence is TGTGCCACCAGTGATTGCAGGTGGGAGAAGGAGACCCAGTACTTC.

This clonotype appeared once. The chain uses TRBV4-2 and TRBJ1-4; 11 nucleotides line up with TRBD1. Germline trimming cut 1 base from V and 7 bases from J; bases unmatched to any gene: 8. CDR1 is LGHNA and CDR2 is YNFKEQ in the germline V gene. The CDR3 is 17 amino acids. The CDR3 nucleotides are TGTGCCAGCAGCCAAGGGACAGGGGGCTTTAGGGCTGAAAAACTGTTTTTT. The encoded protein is CASSQGTGGFRAEKLFF.

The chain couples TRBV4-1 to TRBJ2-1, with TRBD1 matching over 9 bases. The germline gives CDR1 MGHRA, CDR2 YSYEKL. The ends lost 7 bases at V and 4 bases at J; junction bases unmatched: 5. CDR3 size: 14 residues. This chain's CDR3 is CASTVQGAYNEQFF. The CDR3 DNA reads TGCGCCAGCACCGTACAGGGGGCGTACAATGAGCAGTTCTTC.

The CDR3 sequence is CASRLGSGPVQETQYF. CDR3 sequence (DNA): TGTGCCAGCAGACTGGGGAGCGGACCGGTCCAAGAGACCCAGTACTTC. The chain carries TRBV28 and TRBJ2-5; D perhaps matches TRBD2 (5 bases). V dropped 6 bases and J dropped 1 base, with 18 bases sitting between them. Germline values: CDR1 MDHEN, CDR2 SYDVKM. The CDR3 runs to 16 residues.

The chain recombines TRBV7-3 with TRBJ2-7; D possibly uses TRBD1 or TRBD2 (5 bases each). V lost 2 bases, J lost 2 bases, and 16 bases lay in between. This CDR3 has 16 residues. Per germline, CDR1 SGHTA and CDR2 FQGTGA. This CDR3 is CASSLGGIEGTYEQYF. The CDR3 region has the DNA TGTGCCAGCAGCTTAGGGGGAATCGAGGGGACCTACGAGCAGTACTTC.

As DNA, the CDR3 is TGTGCCACCAGTGATTTCCAAGGACAGGGCTGGGGGTCCTACAATGAGCAGTTCTTC. Its translation: CATSDFQGQGWGSYNEQFF. The J gene is TRBJ2-1, the V gene TRBV24-1; TRBD1 matches at 8 bases. Per the germline V gene, CDR1 is KGHDR and CDR2 is SFDVKD. This CDR3 is built from 19 residues. V lost 1 base, J lost 1 base, and 11 bases stayed unmatched.

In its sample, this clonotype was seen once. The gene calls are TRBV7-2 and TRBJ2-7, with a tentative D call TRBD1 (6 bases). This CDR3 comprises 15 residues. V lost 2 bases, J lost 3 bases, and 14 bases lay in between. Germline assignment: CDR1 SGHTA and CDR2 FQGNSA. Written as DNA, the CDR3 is TGTGCCAGCAGCTTATCCCAGGGGAGTAACTACGAGCAGTACTTC. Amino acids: CASSLSQGSNYEQYF.

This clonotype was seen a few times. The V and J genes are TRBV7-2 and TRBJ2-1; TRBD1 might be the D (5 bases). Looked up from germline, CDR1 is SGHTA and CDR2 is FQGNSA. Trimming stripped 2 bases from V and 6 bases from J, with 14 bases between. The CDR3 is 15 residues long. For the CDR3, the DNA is TGTGCCAGCAGCTTAAGTCAGGGTTTACGCAATGAGCAGTTCTTC. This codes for CASSLSQGLRNEQFF.

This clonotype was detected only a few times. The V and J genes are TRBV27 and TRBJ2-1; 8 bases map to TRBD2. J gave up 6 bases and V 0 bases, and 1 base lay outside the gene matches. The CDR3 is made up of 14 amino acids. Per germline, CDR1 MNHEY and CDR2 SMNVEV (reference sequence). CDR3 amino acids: CASSLSLAGNEQFF. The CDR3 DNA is TGTGCCAGCAGTTTATCCCTAGCGGGCAATGAGCAGTTCTTC.